These T cell receptor beta chains were read from a single sample in a study of cytomegalovirus exposure and HLA in healthy donors. TCRdb's copy holds only in-frame clones and misses some; the assay was immunoSEQ multiplex PCR. Among 210,000 or so clones listed, around 86% were seen once. Sample: PBMCs. These receptors came from a man aged 25-45 years in good health and CMV-seronegative. CDR3s include the opening cysteine and the closing phenylalanine or tryptophan. D genes are given only for firm matches. Clone size, where shown, is once, few, many, or a class for clones that have expanded.

TRBV28	TRBJ1-5	-	-	TGTGCCAGCAGTGCGGTCGGGGGAGGATGGGGTAATCAGCCCCAGCATTTT	CASSAVGGGWGNQPQHF
TRBV2	TRBJ1-4	-	-	TGTGCCAGCGCCGAGTACAGCCTGAATGAAAAACTGTTTTTT	CASAEYSLNEKLFF
TRBV7-2	TRBJ2-1	-	-	TGTGCCAGCAGCTTGGAGAGACAGAAGAACAATGAGCAGTTCTTC	CASSLERQKNNEQFF
TRBV30	TRBJ1-6	-	-	TGTGCCGGAACGGGAAGCTCCTATAATTCACCCCTCCACTTT	CAGTGSSYNSPLHF
TRBV7-9	TRBJ2-7	TRBD2	-	TGTTCCAGCAGCTTAGTACCGAAGCGGGGGTCCTCCTACGAGCAGTACTTC	CSSSLVPKRGSSYEQYF
TRBV18	TRBJ1-2	-	-	TGTGCCAGCTCACCGGACAATAGAGGCTACACCTTC	CASSPDNRGYTF
TRBV5-1	TRBJ1-4	TRBD1	-	TGCGCCAGCAGCTTGTATGGGACAGGGTATGCAACTAATGAAAAACTGTTTTTT	CASSLYGTGYATNEKLFF
TRBV7-2	TRBJ1-1	-	few	TGTGCCAGCAGCTACAGGTCCCACACTGAAGCTTTCTTT	CASSYRSHTEAFF
TRBV5-5	TRBJ2-2	TRBD1	-	TGTGCCAGCAGCTTGCACGGGACAGGGGCCCTGGGTGGGAACACCGGGGAGCTGTTTTTT	CASSLHGTGALGGNTGELFF
TRBV27	TRBJ2-7	-	-	TGTGCCAGCGGAAGGCAGGGTAACGAGCAGTACTTC	CASGRQGNEQYF
TRBV28	TRBJ1-6	-	-	TGTGCCAGCAGTCTTGCAACGGGACAATATTCACCCCTCCACTTT	CASSLATGQYSPLHF
TRBV6-4	TRBJ1-6	TRBD1	-	TGTGCCAGCAGTTACCGGGACAGGGGGCAATATAATTCACCCCTCCACTTT	CASSYRDRGQYNSPLHF
TRBV7-9	TRBJ1-2	-	-	TGTGCCAGCAGCCTCCCAACAGAGCTTACTAACTATGGCTACACCTTC	CASSLPTELTNYGYTF
TRBV5-4	TRBJ2-3	-	-	TGTGCCAGCAGCTTGTCTGCGGGGGCTAACGCGGATACGCAGTATTTT	CASSLSAGANADTQYF
TRBV19	TRBJ2-1	TRBD2	-	TGTGCCAGTAGACGGACTAGCGACGACAATGAGCAGTTCTTC	CASRRTSDDNEQFF
TRBV5-1	TRBJ2-1	-	-	TGCGCCAGCAGCTTGGTACTGGCGGGCACCAATGAGCAGTTCTTC	CASSLVLAGTNEQFF
TRBV27	TRBJ1-1	-	-	TGTGCCAGCAGTTTAGGTCCGGGAATGAACACTGAAGCTTTCTTT	CASSLGPGMNTEAFF
TRBV27	TRBJ2-5	TRBD1	-	TGTGCCAGCGGGACACGGGGACAGGCGTTTAGGACCCAGTACTTC	CASGTRGQAFRTQYF